A selection of T cell receptor beta chains follows, all from one sample in a study of cytomegalovirus exposure and HLA in healthy donors. Clones were sequenced by immunoSEQ multiplex PCR, and TCRdb holds only the in-frame ones, with some missing. The table has about 160,000 clones, approximately 80% seen once; the top ten hold approximately 1.5%. Material for sequencing was PBMCs. These receptors all come from a woman aged 18-30 years in good health and CMV-seronegative. Each CDR3 is given with its conserved first and last residue. The order of the fields is D gene, J gene, clone size, V gene, CDR3 protein, CDR3 DNA. D genes are given only for firm matches. For some rows the clone size is stated as once, few or many, or as a class when expanded; others skip it.

d_call: TRBD1
j_call: TRBJ1-1
clone_size: .
v_call: TRBV28
cdr3_aa: CASKPGQGALYTEAFF
cdr3_nt: TGTGCCAGCAAGCCGGGACAGGGGGCGCTCTACACTGAAGCTTTCTTT

d_call: TRBD1
j_call: TRBJ2-2
clone_size: .
v_call: TRBV30
cdr3_aa: CAWSVLRGQRTGELFF
cdr3_nt: TGTGCCTGGAGTGTCTTAAGGGGGCAGCGGACCGGGGAGCTGTTTTTT

d_call: TRBD1
j_call: TRBJ2-7
clone_size: once
v_call: TRBV28
cdr3_aa: CASRLRDRELGEQYF
cdr3_nt: TGTGCCAGCAGGCTCCGGGACAGGGAATTAGGCGAGCAGTACTTC

d_call: TRBD1
j_call: TRBJ2-7
clone_size: .
v_call: TRBV19
cdr3_aa: CASSIGRGQNPSYEQYF
cdr3_nt: TGTGCCAGTAGTATTGGTAGGGGGCAGAACCCTTCCTACGAGCAGTACTTC

d_call: .
j_call: TRBJ1-1
clone_size: once
v_call: TRBV5-1
cdr3_aa: CASSFQGSGYEAFF
cdr3_nt: TGCGCCAGCAGCTTTCAGGGGAGCGGTTATGAAGCTTTCTTT

d_call: .
j_call: TRBJ2-7
clone_size: .
v_call: TRBV5-6
cdr3_aa: CASSWGDSYEQYF
cdr3_nt: TGTGCCAGCAGCTGGGGGGACTCCTACGAGCAGTACTTC

d_call: .
j_call: TRBJ2-3
clone_size: .
v_call: TRBV4-1
cdr3_aa: CASSQDLQGDTQYF
cdr3_nt: TGCGCCAGCAGCCAAGACCTACAGGGCGATACGCAGTATTTT

d_call: TRBD1
j_call: TRBJ1-1
clone_size: .
v_call: TRBV19
cdr3_aa: CASSYRGLNTEAFF
cdr3_nt: TGTGCCAGTAGTTACAGGGGGTTAAACACTGAAGCTTTCTTT

d_call: TRBD1
j_call: TRBJ2-7
clone_size: .
v_call: TRBV5-1
cdr3_aa: CASSKGTAYEQYF
cdr3_nt: TGCGCCAGCAGCAAAGGGACAGCCTACGAGCAGTACTTC

d_call: TRBD1
j_call: TRBJ1-5
clone_size: .
v_call: TRBV28
cdr3_aa: CASRNSGTGLRNQPQHF
cdr3_nt: TGTGCCAGCAGGAACTCCGGGACAGGGCTGAGGAATCAGCCCCAGCATTTT

d_call: .
j_call: TRBJ1-5
clone_size: .
v_call: TRBV5-5
cdr3_aa: CASSLVFGGISNQPQHF
cdr3_nt: TGTGCCAGCAGCTTGGTCTTTGGGGGGATTAGCAATCAGCCCCAGCATTTT

d_call: .
j_call: TRBJ1-5
clone_size: .
v_call: TRBV6-1
cdr3_aa: CASSEGGQGYQPQHF
cdr3_nt: TGTGCCAGCAGTGAAGGGGGCCAGGGCTATCAGCCCCAGCATTTT

d_call: TRBD1
j_call: TRBJ1-2
clone_size: .
v_call: TRBV19
cdr3_aa: CASSSDRGQWGYTF
cdr3_nt: TGTGCCAGTAGTAGCGACAGGGGCCAATGGGGCTACACCTTC

d_call: .
j_call: TRBJ1-2
clone_size: .
v_call: TRBV5-8
cdr3_aa: CASSLRISSRAAGYTF
cdr3_nt: TGTGCCAGCAGCTTGAGAATCAGCTCCAGAGCGGCTGGCTACACCTTC

d_call: TRBD2
j_call: TRBJ2-7
clone_size: .
v_call: TRBV7-9
cdr3_aa: CASSPTGGGSEQYF
cdr3_nt: TGTGCCAGCAGCCCCACGGGGGGGGGATCCGAGCAGTACTTC

d_call: .
j_call: TRBJ1-1
clone_size: .
v_call: TRBV10-2
cdr3_aa: CASRTDRPNTEAFF
cdr3_nt: TGCGCCAGCAGGACGGACAGACCGAACACTGAAGCTTTCTTT

d_call: .
j_call: TRBJ2-1
clone_size: .
v_call: TRBV7-9
cdr3_aa: CASSRGGDRVDEQFF
cdr3_nt: TGTGCCAGCAGCCGGGGGGGGGACAGGGTCGATGAGCAGTTCTTC

d_call: .
j_call: TRBJ1-6
clone_size: .
v_call: TRBV5-1
cdr3_aa: CASSPETETYNSPLHF
cdr3_nt: TGCGCCAGCAGCCCCGAGACAGAAACCTATAATTCACCCCTCCACTTT

d_call: .
j_call: TRBJ2-7
clone_size: .
v_call: TRBV19
cdr3_aa: CASTKGVLYPYEQYF
cdr3_nt: TGTGCCAGTACCAAGGGGGTGTTGTATCCTTACGAGCAGTACTTC

d_call: TRBD1
j_call: TRBJ2-1
clone_size: .
v_call: TRBV13
cdr3_aa: CASSLVGWDRAYNEQFF
cdr3_nt: TGTGCCAGCAGCTTAGTTGGGTGGGACAGAGCCTACAATGAGCAGTTCTTC

d_call: TRBD1
j_call: TRBJ1-6
clone_size: .
v_call: TRBV28
cdr3_aa: CASSVTGGYSPLHF
cdr3_nt: TGTGCCAGCAGTGTGACAGGGGGGTATTCACCCCTCCACTTT

d_call: .
j_call: TRBJ2-5
clone_size: .
v_call: TRBV30
cdr3_aa: CAWNVLSKETQYF
cdr3_nt: TGTGCCTGGAATGTCCTGAGTAAAGAGACCCAGTACTTC

d_call: .
j_call: TRBJ2-7
clone_size: few
v_call: TRBV5-4
cdr3_aa: CASQTHERGRYEQYF
cdr3_nt: TGTGCCAGCCAAACGCACGAAAGGGGCAGGTACGAGCAGTACTTC

d_call: TRBD1
j_call: TRBJ1-2
clone_size: .
v_call: TRBV2
cdr3_aa: CASSPTLYRGRVYGYTF
cdr3_nt: TGTGCCAGCAGTCCAACCTTATACAGGGGGCGAGTGTATGGCTACACCTTC